This entry is about one T cell receptor beta chain. This receptor's antigen is unknown. This entry comes from a study of cytomegalovirus exposure and HLA in healthy donors (dated by TCRdb to 2016 to 2017). With regard to the full study: An earlier analysis of several hundred of the donors reported 276 Gb of sequence data and 100 million to 120 million unique TCR beta sequences obtained from some 200 million T cells. A separate validation cohort of over 95 different subjects was used in addition to the approximately 700-subject first cohort. In an earlier analysis of 550 to 700 of the donors, high-throughput TCR beta sequencing was used to judge whether each TCR beta V gene segment behaved as functional or pseudogenic. To study patterns of TCR occurrence, a later analysis re-analyzed previously published TCR beta repertoires from around 660 donors and added high-resolution HLA genotyping. The study used immunosequencing to profile the T cell repertoires of more than 650 subjects and linked those repertoires to cytomegalovirus serostatus. Donor age, sex, ethnicity and CMV serostatus were collected together with the repertoire data. An early release that covered about 640 HLA-typed donors contained around 330 gigabases of sequencing data and tens of millions of unique TCR sequences. All discovery cohort repertoires had been generated using a single sequencing platform. Typing coverage differed by locus: A, B, C, DRB1 and DQB1 were typed in roughly 620-630 donors, DQA1 in about 500, DPA1 in 600 to 610, and DPB1 in around 490. To predict cytomegalovirus infection status, the study brought together high-throughput TCR immunosequencing, statistical association of individual TCRs with disease status, and machine learning. Genome-wide SNP genotypes for about three fifths of the roughly 670 donors were used in a later genetic analysis, which treated that subset as a discovery cohort. The study was designed to test whether signatures of past pathogen exposure could be identified by cataloging public T cell receptors. Roughly 5 DR-DQ haplotypes were handled as single units for association and clustering, since linkage in the cohort was strong. Rather than drawing on any new phenotypic data, the later analysis identified candidate immune exposures from TCR beta sequences and the way those sequences occurred across donors. Among 300 to 450 genotyped donors of the cohort, an average of about 240,000 unique TCR beta nucleotide sequences were sequenced per donor, roughly 20% of them non-productive. Among the roughly 380 genotyped donors, more than 70% belonged to the genetic ancestry cluster associated with self-reported Caucasian donors. Class I and class II HLA loci were covered by the typing at four-digit resolution. Overall study results and their limits: The cohort was sequenced for TCR beta chains only, and without alpha or paired-chain data the features that could be detected were limited. The authors suggested that the approach could potentially be extended to other disease states and immunological phenotypes. Linkage disequilibrium might explain the correlated functional status among segregating V segments, but an unknown experimental factor could not be excluded. A group of highly shared sequence variants was considered likely to be a technical artifact of the sequencing pipeline. When HLA alleles, especially DR and DQ, strongly co-occurred, TCR associations were difficult to assign to individual alleles. In vitro tests confirmed that a few of the cytomegalovirus-associated TCR beta chains recognize cytomegalovirus antigens. Presence/absence analyses assumed roughly uniform sequencing depth across donors, an assumption that may not hold. Because the 87-base-pair reads could not distinguish some IMGT-functional V segments, including TRBV6-2 and TRBV6-3, those segments were excluded. In a later analysis, HLA-associated TCR beta chains were found to be more clonally expanded and to have lower generation probabilities than equally common non-associated chains. A later genetic analysis associated a missense DCLRE1C variant with V-gene and J-gene trimming of TCR beta chains, and an independent cohort replicated the association. Most TCR sequences were seen in very few donors, while some public TCRs were found in many individuals. Because HLA typing was unavailable for some donors at each locus, only the typed subset was used in association tests. According to a later genetic analysis, donors in an Asian-associated ancestry cluster had fewer N-insertions in productive TCRs than the approximately 630-donor mean. A later analysis associated 16,951 TCR beta sequences with specific HLA alleles at a false discovery rate of 0.05. For the cohort, immune exposure information was limited to CMV serostatus. The earlier analysis of fewer than 750 of the donors excluded some 16 rarely observed V segments, including chromosome 9 orphons, because counts were too low. In a later analysis, several top co-occurrence clusters were reported to appear linked to parvovirus B19, influenza, CMV and Epstein-Barr virus. According to a later analysis, most CMV-associated TCR beta chains appeared to be HLA-restricted, and the HLA associations seemed to be driven largely by CMV exposure. In an earlier analysis of 587 of the donors, most TCR beta V segments were observed in productive rearrangements about 87% or about 30% of the time, broadly matching IMGT annotations. The study listed around 160 TCR beta chains as associated with cytomegalovirus. The classifier was reported to diagnose cytomegalovirus status with high specificity and sensitivity in both the original cohort and the validation cohort. A further reported finding was that TCR beta sequences accurately predicted the HLA-A and HLA-B alleles for most subjects in the first cohort. In a later analysis, the rate of TCR association differed among HLA loci, with DRB1 alleles having the most associated TCRs and HLA-C alleles having the fewest.

Including cysteine and phenylalanine, the CDR3 has 15 amino acids. Only the CDR3 part of the read is kept: 45 bases, read in frame from the first base. CDR1 and CDR2 were assigned from the germline V gene as SGDLS and YYNGEE. Relative to germline, V is 8 bases shorter and J is 0 bases shorter, with 15 bases between their ends. The cohort comprised more than 550 healthy bone marrow donors. At the time of sampling, all cohort members were nominally healthy, though unrecorded immune exposures were likely present. The donor was CMV seronegative and belonged to the group of under 400 seronegative cohort members. Every donor gave a peripheral blood sample, and the peripheral blood mononuclear cells from that sample were used for TCR beta sequencing. Genomic DNA extraction from the blood cell samples was performed with the Qiagen DNeasy Blood Extraction Kit. Library method: the immunoSEQ multiplex PCR assay. The multiplex PCR relied on a mix of 60 forward primers for TCR Vbeta segments and 13 reverse primers for TCR Jbeta segments. The CDR3 region of rearranged TCR beta genes was amplified from genomic DNA by a multiplex PCR assay. Amplified TCR beta libraries were sequenced as 87-base-pair reads on the Illumina HiSeq System. The source study handled its data this way. A later analysis counted 65 million to 90 million unique TCR beta chains across the 700 or so repertoires, and 10 million to 11 million of these chains were shared by at least two donors. Raw reads were error-corrected and collapsed into unique sequences by a nearest-neighbor algorithm in which closely related sequences were merged to remove PCR and sequencing errors. To assign V, D and J gene segments, CDR3 sequences were aligned to IMGT reference sequences. For a sequence to be retained, a match of at least six nucleotides to both a V gene segment and a J gene segment was required. A rearrangement was called productive if the CDR3 had no stop codons and remained in frame with V and J, and every other rearrangement was called non-productive. Following IMGT convention, CDR3 was defined as the stretch from the second conserved V-encoded cysteine up to the conserved J-encoded phenylalanine. Sequences without an unambiguous match to a single V gene segment were excluded from the earlier analysis of several hundred of the donors. In an earlier analysis of around 600 of the donors, V segments were called functional above 56.7% productive rearrangements and were called segregating when the between-donor standard deviation exceeded 5%. A statistical classification framework was built for diagnosing cytomegalovirus status from the catalog of TCR beta chain sequences. A later analysis assigned V and J genes by comparing TCR nucleotide sequences with IMGT/GENE-DB human TR gene sequences. In a later analysis, CDR3 sequences and most-parsimonious VDJ recombination scenarios were assigned using the TCRdist pipeline. A later analysis defined each TCR beta chain by its CDR3 amino acid sequence plus V-gene family, and excluded reads lacking a unique V-gene family. To address suspected cross-contamination and a sequencing artifact, a later analysis removed several hundred highly shared, low-generation-probability nucleotide sequences. In a later analysis, a clonal expansion index was calculated for each public chain from normalized within-repertoire ranks of inferred template counts. In a later analysis, generation probabilities were computed using a VDJ recombination model fitted to out-of-frame rearrangements, and the results were checked against IGoR. Hypergeometric tests were used in a later analysis to score TCR-TCR, TCR-HLA and TCR-CMV co-occurrence, with a repertoire-size bias correction applied to the TCR pairs. To estimate false discovery rates, a later analysis permuted the HLA or CMV assignments 20 times. In a later analysis, co-occurring TCRs were grouped using DBSCAN, and TCRdist sequence similarity was added for clustering within HLA-allele-positive subsets. For co-occurrence clustering, repertoires with fewer than 30,000 or more than 120,000 public chains were excluded, along with roughly five repertoires with anomalous nucleotide sharing. This immuneACCESS table, as held by TCRdb, lists in-frame sequences with V and J called but not all clones. Of the missing ones, under half trace to an unresolved V gene in checked studies; the others have no known cause. The DNA gave D and trimming, while V, J and clone size come from that table. This sample's table has entries for around 150,000 clones. Together, the top ten hold about 1.2% of the sample.

The rearranged chain carries TRBV9 and TRBJ1-5, with the D gene too uncertain to name. The sample comprised PBMCs. This sequence originates from a woman aged 55-70 years in good health and CMV-seronegative. The CDR3 reads as follows: CASAWGADSNQPQHF. The sequence in DNA is TGTGCCAGTGCCTGGGGAGCCGATAGCAATCAGCCCCAGCATTTT.